This paragraph covers one T cell receptor (beta chain) sequence. The data were obtained in a study of blood T cell repertoires in COVID-19. At the level of the study: Material from acute and convalescent COVID-19 was sourced from the United States, Italy and Spain. T cells, B-cell-depleted T cells, or PBMCs provided the cDNA or gDNA that served as material.

The CDR3 contains 16 residues. The germline V gene encodes CDR1 LNHDA and CDR2 SQIVND (reference sequence). With 5 bases clipped from V and 4 bases from J, the junction kept 8 bases outside the gene matches. Authors' analysis steps: The authors estimated nucleated cell counts from reference gene primer amplification. Using immunoSEQ multiplex PCR, the repertoire was profiled, and TCRdb retains in-frame clones only, with some absent. V and J calls and clone size are given by that table; D and trimming were obtained from the DNA. Counted here are just over 650,000 clones, around 90% occurring once; the ten biggest clones make up 0.2% to 0.3%.

What was sequenced was peripheral blood. This clonotype originated in a woman younger than 35 with acute or convalescent COVID-19. The rearrangement uses TRBV19 and TRBJ1-1; 12 bases are shared with TRBD1. The CDR3 bases are TGTGCCAGTAGTCCCGGGACAGGGGGCGCGAGCACTGAAGCTTTCTTT. Its translation is CASSPGTGGASTEAFF. Drawing the rest from reference TRBV19 and TRBJ1-1, the complete variable domain is DGGITQSPKYLFRKEGQNVTLSCEQNLNHDAMYWYRQDPGQGLRLIYYSQIVNDFQKGDIAEGYSVSREKKESFPLTVTSAQKNPTAFYLCASSPGTGGASTEAFFGQGTRLTVV.